This T cell receptor (beta chain) comes out of a study of a mutant IDH1 vaccine in newly diagnosed glioma. Study-level background: Patients, over weeks 1, 3, 5, 7, 11, 15, 19 and 23, received a total of eight vaccinations. First vaccine doses came 4-6 weeks after radiotherapy alone, or with temozolomide cycles.

Germline lookup yields CDR1 SNHLY and CDR2 FYNNEI. Trimming shortened V by 3 bases and J by 13 bases, and 10 bases separated the two germline ends. The CDR3 loop spans 11 amino acids. A remark on this clone: Its antigen is not identified.

General study results and limits: Shifts in the top peripheral T cell clonotypes seemed unrelated to pseudoprogression.

The sample's time point: week 11, during vaccination. Mutant IDH1 20-mer peptide, at 300 ug, made up each vaccine dose, with topical imiquimod. Newly diagnosed WHO grade 3 or 4 IDH1-mutant, ATRX-lost astrocytomas were identified in the donors. Libraries were prepared by immunoSEQ multiplex PCR; TCRdb keeps only in-frame clonotypes and omits some of them. The table shows roughly 110,000 clones, with roughly 88% occurring only once. Here the sequenced sample was PBMCs, taken from a glioma patient whose treatment included an IDH1 peptide vaccine. The V call is TRBV2, the J call TRBJ2-4; tentative D call: TRBD2 (6 bases). This clonotype was obtained from a woman aged 45-65 years with glioma. The DNA of the CDR3 is TGTGCCAGCAGTGATTGGCGGGAACAGTACTTC. Residues: CASSDWREQYF.